This TCR beta chain is from a study of CD8 T cells in ankylosing spondylitis. In this sample, this clonotype turned up once. No antigen is known for it. Generation of TCR beta libraries employed quantitative 5'-RACE incorporating molecular barcodes. TCRdb reanalysed the 5' RACE reads using MiXCR and keeps one entry per CDR3 protein. The top ten clones hold about a sixth of a sample with about 400,000 distinct CDR3 sequences, about 22% of them seen once. This CDR3 region has 16 residues. Trimming took 4 bases from V and 3 from J, leaving 19 bases between them. Per germline, CDR1 KGHSH and CDR2 LQKENI. Study-level results: The authors found the disease-linked clones to be CD8+ and relatively rare in peripheral blood. Reports of some motif variants in reactive arthritis synovial fluid and blood predate this one. The authors reported significant enrichment of disease-linked clones in matched ankylosing spondylitis synovial fluid. About 8 highly homologous variants made up a TCR beta motif that seemed to typify ankylosing spondylitis blood.

This sequence was found in a male donor with ankylosing spondylitis. This chain uses TRBV18 with TRBJ2-7; D remains ambiguous. Sample: blood, either unsorted or a sorted T cell fraction (not recorded which). The CDR3 region has the DNA TGTGCCAGCTCACGCATAGGGCCAAAATCGCTCTACGAGCAGTACTTC. This codes for CASSRIGPKSLYEQYF.